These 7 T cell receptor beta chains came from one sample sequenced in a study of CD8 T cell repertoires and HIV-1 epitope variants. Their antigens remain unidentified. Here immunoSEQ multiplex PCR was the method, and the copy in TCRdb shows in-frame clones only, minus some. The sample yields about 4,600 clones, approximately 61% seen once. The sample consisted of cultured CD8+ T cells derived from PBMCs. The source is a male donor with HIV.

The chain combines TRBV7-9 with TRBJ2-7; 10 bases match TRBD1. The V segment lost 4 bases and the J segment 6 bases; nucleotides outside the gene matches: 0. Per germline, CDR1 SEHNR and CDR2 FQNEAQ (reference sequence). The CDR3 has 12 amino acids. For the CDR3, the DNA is TGTGCCAGCAGCTGGACAGGGGGCGAGCAGTACTTC. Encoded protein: CASSWTGGEQYF.

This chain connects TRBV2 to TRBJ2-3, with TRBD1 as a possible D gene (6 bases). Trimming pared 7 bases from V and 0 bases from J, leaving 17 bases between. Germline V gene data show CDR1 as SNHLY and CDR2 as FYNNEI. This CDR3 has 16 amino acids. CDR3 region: CASIVIQGTSTDTQYF. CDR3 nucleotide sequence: TGTGCCAGCATTGTGATACAGGGTACGAGCACAGATACGCAGTATTTT.

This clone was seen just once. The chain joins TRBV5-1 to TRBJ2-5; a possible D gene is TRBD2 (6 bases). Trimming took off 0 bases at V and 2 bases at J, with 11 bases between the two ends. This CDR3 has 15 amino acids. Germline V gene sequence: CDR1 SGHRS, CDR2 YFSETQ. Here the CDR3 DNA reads TGCGCCAGCAGCTTGGGGGCTAGCGAACAAGAGACCCAGTACTTC. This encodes CASSLGASEQETQYF.

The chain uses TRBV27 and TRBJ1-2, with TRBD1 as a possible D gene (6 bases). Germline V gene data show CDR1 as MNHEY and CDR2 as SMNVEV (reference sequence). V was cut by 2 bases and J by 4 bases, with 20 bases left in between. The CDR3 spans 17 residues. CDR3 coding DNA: TGTGCCAGCAGTTTAAAGGGGTATCCCACAGGGACCTATGGCTACACCTTC. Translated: CASSLKGYPTGTYGYTF.

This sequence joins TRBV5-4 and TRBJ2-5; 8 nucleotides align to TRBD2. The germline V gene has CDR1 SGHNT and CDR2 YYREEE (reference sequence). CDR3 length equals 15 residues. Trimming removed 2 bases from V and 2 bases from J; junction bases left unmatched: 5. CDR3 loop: CASSFKRGRQETQYF. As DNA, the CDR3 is TGTGCCAGCAGCTTCAAGCGGGGGCGGCAAGAGACCCAGTACTTC.

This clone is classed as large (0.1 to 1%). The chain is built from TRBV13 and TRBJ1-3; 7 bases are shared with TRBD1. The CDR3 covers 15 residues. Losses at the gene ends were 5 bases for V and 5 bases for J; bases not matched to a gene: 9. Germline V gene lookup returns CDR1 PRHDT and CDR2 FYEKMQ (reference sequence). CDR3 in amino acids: CASSPDRDGRNTIYF. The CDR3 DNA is TGTGCCAGCAGCCCTGACAGGGACGGGCGAAACACCATATATTTT.

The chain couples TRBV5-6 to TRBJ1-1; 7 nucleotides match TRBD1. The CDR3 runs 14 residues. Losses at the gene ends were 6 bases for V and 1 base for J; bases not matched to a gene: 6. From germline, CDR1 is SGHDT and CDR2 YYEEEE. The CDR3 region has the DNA TGTGCCAGCAACAGACAGGGCAGGAACACTGAAGCTTTCTTT. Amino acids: CASNRQGRNTEAFF.